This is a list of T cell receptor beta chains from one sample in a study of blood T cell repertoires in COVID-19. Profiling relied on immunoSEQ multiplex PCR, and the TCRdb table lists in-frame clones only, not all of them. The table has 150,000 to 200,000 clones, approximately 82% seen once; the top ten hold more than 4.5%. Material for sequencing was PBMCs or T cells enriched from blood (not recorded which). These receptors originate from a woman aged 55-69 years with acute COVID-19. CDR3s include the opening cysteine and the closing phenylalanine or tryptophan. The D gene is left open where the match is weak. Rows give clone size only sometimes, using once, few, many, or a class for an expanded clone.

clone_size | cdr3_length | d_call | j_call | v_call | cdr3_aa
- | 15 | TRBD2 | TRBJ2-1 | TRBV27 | CASSLQRGLRGKQFF
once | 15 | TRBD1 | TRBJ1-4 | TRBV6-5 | CASRVRGTVNEKLFF
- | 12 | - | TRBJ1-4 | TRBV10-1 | CASSESNGRLFF
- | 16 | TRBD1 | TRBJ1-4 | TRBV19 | CATLDRGRATNEKLFF
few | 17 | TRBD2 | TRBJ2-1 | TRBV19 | CASSQGTSGGLYNEQFF
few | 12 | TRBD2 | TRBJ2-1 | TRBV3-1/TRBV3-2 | CASSWGGNEQFF
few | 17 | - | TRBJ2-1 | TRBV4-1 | CASSQAGAGQYYNEQFF
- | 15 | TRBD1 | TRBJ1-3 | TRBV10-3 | CAISERDRAGNTIYF
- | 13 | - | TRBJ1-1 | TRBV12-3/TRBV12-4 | CASSFEGVEMAFF
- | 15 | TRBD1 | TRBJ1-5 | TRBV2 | CASDEDRVGNQPQHF
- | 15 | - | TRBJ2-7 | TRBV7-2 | CASSSLEDPSYEQYF
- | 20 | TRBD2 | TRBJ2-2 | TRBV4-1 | CASSRLAGALLIGNTGELFF
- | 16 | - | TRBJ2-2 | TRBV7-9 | CASSLEAHRGTGELFF
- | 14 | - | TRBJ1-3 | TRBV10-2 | CASRGGLSGNTIYF
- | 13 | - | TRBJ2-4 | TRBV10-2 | CASSESTLDLWYF
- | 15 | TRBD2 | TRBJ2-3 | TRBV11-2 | CASSFASGYTDTQYF
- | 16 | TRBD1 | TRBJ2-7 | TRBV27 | CASSPAPDRVAYEQYF
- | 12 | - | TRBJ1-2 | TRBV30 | CAWSVHDYGYTF
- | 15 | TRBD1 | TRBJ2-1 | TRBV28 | CASSFVTGTYNEQFF
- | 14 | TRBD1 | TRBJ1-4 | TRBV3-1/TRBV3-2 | CASSQQGVGEKLFF
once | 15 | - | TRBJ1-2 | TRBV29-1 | CSVEPRATTNYGYTF
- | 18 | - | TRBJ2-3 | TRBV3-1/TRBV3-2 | CASSQAPGVPKHTDTQYF
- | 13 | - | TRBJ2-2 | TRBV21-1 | CASSKLGTGELFF
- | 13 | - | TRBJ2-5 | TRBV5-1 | CASSIDRTGTQYF
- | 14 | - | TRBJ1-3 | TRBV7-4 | CASSRQGPPCTIYF
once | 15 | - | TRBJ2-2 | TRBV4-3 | CASSQDGTRFGELFF
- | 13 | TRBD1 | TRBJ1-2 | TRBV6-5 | CASRDRGLGGYTF
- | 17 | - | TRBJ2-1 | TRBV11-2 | CASSFTQRTGSPNEQFF
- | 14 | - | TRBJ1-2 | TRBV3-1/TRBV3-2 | CASSQEMAGSGYTF
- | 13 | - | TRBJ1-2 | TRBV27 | CASSFGGSSGYTF
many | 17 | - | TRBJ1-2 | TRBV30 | CAWSLGGWRTGSYGYTF
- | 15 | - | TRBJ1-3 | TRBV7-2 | CASKMGGSSGNTIYF
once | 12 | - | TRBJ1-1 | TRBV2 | CASSEALLKAFF
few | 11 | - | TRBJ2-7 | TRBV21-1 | CANLVISEQYF
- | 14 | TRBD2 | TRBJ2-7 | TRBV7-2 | CASSLGLAVTEQYF
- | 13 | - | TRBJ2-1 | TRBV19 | CASRKDTYNEQFF
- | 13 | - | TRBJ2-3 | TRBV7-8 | CASLRARTDTQYF
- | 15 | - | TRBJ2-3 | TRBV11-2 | CASSLGTPGGDTQYF
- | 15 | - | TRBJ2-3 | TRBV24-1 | CATSDSRRGADTQYF
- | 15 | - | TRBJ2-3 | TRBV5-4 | CASSPRGYSSDTQYF
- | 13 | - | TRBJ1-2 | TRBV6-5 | CASTPEAAGPTTF
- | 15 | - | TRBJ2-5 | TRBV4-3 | CASSQEARGSWTQYF
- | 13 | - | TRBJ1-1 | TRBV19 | CASSDITGLEAFF
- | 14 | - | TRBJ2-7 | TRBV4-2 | CASSQVAVPYEQYF
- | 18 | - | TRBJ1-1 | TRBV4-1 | CASSQDYSPGSLNTEAFF
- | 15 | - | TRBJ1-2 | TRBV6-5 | CASSAHPARGYGYTF
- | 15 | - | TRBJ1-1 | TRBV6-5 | CASRARGRGIPEAFF
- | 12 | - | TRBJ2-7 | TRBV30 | CACGVLAYEQYF
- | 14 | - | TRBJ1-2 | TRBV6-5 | CASSYEGISSGYTF
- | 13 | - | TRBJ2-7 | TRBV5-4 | CASSFRETYEQYF
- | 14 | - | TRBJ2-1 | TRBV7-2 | CASLPPSSYNEQFF
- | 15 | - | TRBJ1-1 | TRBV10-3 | CAISGRRGGGTEAFF
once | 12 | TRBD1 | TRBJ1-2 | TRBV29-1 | CSVRTGSYGYTF
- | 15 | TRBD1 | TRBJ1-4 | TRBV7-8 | CASSLGQLTNEKLFF
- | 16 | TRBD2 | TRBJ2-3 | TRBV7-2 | CASSLVGLAGAVRQYF
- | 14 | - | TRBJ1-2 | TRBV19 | CASRPRGSGYGYTF
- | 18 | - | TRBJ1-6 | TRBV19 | CASSMRPSVQQGRSPLHF
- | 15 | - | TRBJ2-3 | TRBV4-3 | CASSQTGDVPDTQYF
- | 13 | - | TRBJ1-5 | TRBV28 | CASSLSPLRPQHF
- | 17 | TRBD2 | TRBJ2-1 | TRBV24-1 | CATSVTLAGVPYNEQFF